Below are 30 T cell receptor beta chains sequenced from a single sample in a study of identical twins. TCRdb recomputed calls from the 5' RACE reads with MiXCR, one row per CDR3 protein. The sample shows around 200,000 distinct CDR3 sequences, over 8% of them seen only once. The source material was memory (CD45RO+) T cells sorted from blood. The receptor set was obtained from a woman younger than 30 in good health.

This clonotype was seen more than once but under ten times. The CDR3, as DNA: TGTGCCAGCAGGGGAGGGGGAGATACGCAGTATTTT. Translation: CASRGGGDTQYF. The genes are TRBV7-2 and TRBJ2-3; D perhaps matches TRBD2 (7 bases). Germline V gene data show CDR1 as SGHTA and CDR2 as FQGNSA. The CDR3 runs to 12 residues. The V end lost 6 bases, the J end lost 5 bases, and 9 bases lay between the germline ends.

The CDR3 bases are TGTGCCAGCAGTCCCGGACTAAGCGGGGGGGCCGTTGTTAACGAGCAGTACTTC. It yields the protein CASSPGLSGGAVVNEQYF. V is TRBV27 and J is TRBJ2-7; TRBD2 aligns across 10 bases. With V trimmed by 5 bases and J by 5 bases, 18 bases remained unmatched. The CDR3 spans 18 residues. Germline V CDR1 and CDR2: MNHEY, SMNVEV (reference sequence).

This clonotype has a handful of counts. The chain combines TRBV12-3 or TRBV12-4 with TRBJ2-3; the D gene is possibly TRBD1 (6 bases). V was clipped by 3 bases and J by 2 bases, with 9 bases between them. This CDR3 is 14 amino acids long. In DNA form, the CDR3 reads TGTGCCAGCAGTTTCTGGACAGCCACAGATACGCAGTATTTT. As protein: CASSFWTATDTQYF.

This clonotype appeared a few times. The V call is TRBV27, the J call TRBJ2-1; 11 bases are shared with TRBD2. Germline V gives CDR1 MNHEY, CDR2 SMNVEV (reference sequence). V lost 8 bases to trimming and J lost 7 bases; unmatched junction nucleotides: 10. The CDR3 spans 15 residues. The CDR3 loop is CASLLRASGRNEQFF. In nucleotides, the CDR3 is TGTGCCAGCCTCCTAAGGGCTAGCGGGAGGAATGAGCAGTTCTTC.

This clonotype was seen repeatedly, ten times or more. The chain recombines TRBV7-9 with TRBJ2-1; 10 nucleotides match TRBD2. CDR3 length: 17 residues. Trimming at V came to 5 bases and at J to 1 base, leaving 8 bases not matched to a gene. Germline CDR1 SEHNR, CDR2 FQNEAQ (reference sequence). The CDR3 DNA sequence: TGTGCCAGCAGCCTCGGGACTAGCGCCCAATCCTACAATGAGCAGTTCTTC. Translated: CASSLGTSAQSYNEQFF.

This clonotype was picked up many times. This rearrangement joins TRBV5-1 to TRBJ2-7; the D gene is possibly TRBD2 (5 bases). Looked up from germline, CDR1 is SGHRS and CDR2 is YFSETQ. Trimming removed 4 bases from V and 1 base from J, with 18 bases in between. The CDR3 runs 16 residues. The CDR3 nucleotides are TGCGCCAGCAGCCCGCGAGGGCGGTATCTATCCTACGAGCAGTACTTC. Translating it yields CASSPRGRYLSYEQYF.

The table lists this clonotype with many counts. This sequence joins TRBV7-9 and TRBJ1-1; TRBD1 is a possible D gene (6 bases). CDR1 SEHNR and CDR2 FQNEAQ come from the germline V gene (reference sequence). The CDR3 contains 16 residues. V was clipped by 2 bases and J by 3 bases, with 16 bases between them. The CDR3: CASSLTIGQMHTEAFF. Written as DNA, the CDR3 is TGTGCCAGCAGCTTAACAATAGGACAGATGCACACTGAAGCTTTCTTT.

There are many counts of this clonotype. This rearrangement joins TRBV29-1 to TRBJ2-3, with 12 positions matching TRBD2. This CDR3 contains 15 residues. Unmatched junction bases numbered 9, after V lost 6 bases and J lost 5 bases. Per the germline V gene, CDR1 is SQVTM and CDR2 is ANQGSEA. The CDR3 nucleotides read TGCAGCGTGGAGCTAGCGGGGGGGCAGGTAGATACGCAGTATTTT. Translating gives CSVELAGGQVDTQYF.

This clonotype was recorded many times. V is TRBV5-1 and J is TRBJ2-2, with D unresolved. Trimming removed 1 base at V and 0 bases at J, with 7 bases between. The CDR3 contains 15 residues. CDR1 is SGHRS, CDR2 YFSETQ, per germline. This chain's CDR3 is CASSLSNANTGELFF. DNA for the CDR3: TGCGCCAGCAGCTTGTCTAATGCGAACACCGGGGAGCTGTTTTTT. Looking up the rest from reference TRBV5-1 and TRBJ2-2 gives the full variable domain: KAGVTQTPRYLIKTRGQQVTLSCSPISGHRSVSWYQQTPGQGLQFLFEYFSETQRNKGNFPGRFSGRQFSNSRSEMNVSTLELGDSALYLCASSLSNANTGELFFGEGSRLTVL.

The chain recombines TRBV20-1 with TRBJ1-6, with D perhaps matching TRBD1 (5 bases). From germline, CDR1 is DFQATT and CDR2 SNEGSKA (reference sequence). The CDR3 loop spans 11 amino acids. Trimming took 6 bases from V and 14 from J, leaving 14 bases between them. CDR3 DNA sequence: TGCAGTGCCCTTCAGGGAGAATCCCTCCACTTT. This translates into CSALQGESLHF.

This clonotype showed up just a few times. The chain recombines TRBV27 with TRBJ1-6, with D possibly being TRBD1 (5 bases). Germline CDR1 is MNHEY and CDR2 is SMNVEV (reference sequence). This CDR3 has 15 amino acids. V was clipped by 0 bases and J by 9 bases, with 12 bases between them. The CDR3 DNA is TGTGCCAGCAGTTTATCTGCAGGGATTCGTTCACCCCTCCACTTT. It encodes CASSLSAGIRSPLHF.

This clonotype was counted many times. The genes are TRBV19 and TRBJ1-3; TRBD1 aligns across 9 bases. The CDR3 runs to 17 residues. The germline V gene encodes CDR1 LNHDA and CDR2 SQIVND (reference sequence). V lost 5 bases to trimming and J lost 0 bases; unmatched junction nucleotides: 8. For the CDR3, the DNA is TGTGCCAGTAGTCCAAACAGGGGGCTCAGCTCTGGAAACACCATATATTTT. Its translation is CASSPNRGLSSGNTIYF.

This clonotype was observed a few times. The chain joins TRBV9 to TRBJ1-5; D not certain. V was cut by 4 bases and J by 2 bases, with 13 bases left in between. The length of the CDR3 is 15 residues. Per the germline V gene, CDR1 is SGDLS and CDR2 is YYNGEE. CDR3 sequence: CASSLGEGGNQPQHF. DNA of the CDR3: TGTGCCAGCAGCCTTGGGGAGGGAGGCAATCAGCCCCAGCATTTT.

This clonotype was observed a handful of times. The CDR3 loop reads CASSLGSGSSVREQFF. CDR3 DNA sequence: TGTGCCAGCAGTTTAGGTAGCGGGTCATCGGTGAGAGAGCAGTTCTTC. The chain uses TRBV27 and TRBJ2-1, with 7 bases lining up with TRBD2. The trim removed 2 bases at V and 10 bases at J, leaving 14 bases unmatched. This CDR3 comprises 16 residues. Germline CDR1 is MNHEY and CDR2 is SMNVEV (reference sequence).

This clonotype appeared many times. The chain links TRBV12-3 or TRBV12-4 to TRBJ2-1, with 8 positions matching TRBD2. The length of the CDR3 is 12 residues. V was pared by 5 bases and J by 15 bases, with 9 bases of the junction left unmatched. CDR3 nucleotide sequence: TGTGCCAGCAGTACTTCAGCGGGGGTGCCGTTCTTC. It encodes CASSTSAGVPFF.

The DNA of the CDR3 is TGCAGTAGGCGGGACCCTTACAATGAGCAGTTCTTC. Translation gives CSRRDPYNEQFF. The chain carries TRBV20-1 and TRBJ2-1, with a possible D match to TRBD2 (6 bases). The CDR3 is 12 residues long. V lost 8 bases, J lost 4 bases, and 12 bases lay in between. From germline, CDR1 is DFQATT and CDR2 SNEGSKA (reference sequence).

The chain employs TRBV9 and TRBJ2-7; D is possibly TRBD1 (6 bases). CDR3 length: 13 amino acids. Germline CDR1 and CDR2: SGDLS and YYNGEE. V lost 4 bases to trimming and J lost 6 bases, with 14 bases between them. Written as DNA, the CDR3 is TGTGCCAGCAGCTTATCAGGGGAAGGCGAGCAGTACTTC. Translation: CASSLSGEGEQYF.

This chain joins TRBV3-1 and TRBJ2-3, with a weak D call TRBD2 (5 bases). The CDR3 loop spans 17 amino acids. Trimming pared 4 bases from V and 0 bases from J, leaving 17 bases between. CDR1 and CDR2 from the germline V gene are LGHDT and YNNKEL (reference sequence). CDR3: CASSPLGSGGSTDTQYF. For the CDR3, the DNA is TGTGCCAGCAGCCCCTTGGGGAGCGGAGGTAGCACAGATACGCAGTATTTT.

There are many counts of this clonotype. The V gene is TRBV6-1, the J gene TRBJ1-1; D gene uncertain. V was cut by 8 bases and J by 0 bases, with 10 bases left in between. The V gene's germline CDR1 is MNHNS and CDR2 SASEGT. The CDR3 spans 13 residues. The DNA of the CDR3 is TGTGCCAGCCAGCTGGGAGTGAACACTGAAGCTTTCTTT. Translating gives CASQLGVNTEAFF.

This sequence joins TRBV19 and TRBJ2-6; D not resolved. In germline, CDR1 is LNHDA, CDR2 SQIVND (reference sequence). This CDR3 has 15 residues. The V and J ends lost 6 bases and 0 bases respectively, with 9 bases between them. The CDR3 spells CASRTITSGANVLTF. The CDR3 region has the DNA TGTGCCAGTAGGACGATTACCTCTGGGGCCAACGTCCTGACTTTC.

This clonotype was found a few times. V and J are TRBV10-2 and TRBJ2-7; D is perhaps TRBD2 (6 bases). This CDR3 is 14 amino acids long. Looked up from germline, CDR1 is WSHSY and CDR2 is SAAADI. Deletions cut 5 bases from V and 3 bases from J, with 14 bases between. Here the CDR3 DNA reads TGCGCCAGCAGTAGCGGGCTGAACCGCTACGAGCAGTACTTC. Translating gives CASSSGLNRYEQYF.

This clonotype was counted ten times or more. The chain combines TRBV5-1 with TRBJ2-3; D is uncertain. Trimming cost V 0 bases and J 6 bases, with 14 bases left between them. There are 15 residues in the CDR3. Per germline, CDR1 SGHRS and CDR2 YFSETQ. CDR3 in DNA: TGCGCCAGCAGCTTGGCCATGCAGGAGATCGATACGCAGTATTTT. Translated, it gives CASSLAMQEIDTQYF.

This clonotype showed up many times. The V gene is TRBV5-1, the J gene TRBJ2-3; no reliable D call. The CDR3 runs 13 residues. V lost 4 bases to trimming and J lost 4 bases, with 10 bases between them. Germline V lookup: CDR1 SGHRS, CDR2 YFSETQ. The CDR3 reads CASSDRDADTQYF. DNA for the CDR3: TGCGCCAGCAGCGATAGGGATGCAGATACGCAGTATTTT.

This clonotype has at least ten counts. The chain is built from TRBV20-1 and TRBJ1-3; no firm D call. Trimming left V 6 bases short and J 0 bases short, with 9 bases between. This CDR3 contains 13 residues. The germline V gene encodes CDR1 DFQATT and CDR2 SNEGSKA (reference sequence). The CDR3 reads CSAIAPSGNTIYF. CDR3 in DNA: TGCAGTGCCATAGCTCCCTCTGGAAACACCATATATTTT.

CDR3 protein: CASSLLSSGHQETQYF. In DNA form, the CDR3 reads TGTGCCAGCAGCTTACTCAGTAGCGGACACCAAGAGACCCAGTACTTC. The chain combines TRBV7-9 with TRBJ2-5, with a possible D match to TRBD2 (6 bases). Trimming stripped 2 bases from V and 0 bases from J, with 13 bases between. From germline, CDR1 is SEHNR and CDR2 FQNEAQ (reference sequence). This CDR3 contains 16 residues.

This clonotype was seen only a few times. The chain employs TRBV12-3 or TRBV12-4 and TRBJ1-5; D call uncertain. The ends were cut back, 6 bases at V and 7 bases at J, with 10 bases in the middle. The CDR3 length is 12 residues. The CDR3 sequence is CASSQAGQPQHF. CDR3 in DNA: TGTGCCAGCAGCCAAGCCGGCCAGCCCCAGCATTTT.

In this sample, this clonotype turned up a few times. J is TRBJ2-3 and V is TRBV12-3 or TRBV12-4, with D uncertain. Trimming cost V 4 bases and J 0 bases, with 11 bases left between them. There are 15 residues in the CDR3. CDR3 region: CASSSTLPSTDTQYF. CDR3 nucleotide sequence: TGTGCCAGCAGTTCGACCCTCCCTAGCACAGATACGCAGTATTTT.

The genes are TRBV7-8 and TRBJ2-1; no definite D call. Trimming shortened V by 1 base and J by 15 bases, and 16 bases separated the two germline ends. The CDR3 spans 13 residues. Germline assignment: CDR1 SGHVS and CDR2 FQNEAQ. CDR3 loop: CASSLDRADLWFF. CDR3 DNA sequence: TGTGCCAGCAGCTTAGATAGGGCGGACCTCTGGTTCTTC.

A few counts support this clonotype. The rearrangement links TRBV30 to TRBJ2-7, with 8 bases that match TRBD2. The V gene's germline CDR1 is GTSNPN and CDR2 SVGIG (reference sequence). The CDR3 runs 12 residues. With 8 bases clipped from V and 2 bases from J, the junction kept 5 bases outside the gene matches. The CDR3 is CAREGLTYEQYF. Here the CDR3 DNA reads TGTGCCCGGGAGGGCCTCACCTACGAGCAGTACTTC.

The CDR3 DNA sequence: TGTGCCAGCAGCCCGAACCATGTAACGCAGTATTTT. This sequence encodes CASSPNHVTQYF. This chain joins TRBV14 and TRBJ2-3, with D unclear. V was trimmed by 4 bases and J by 9 bases, leaving 11 bases between them. The germline V gene has CDR1 SGHDN and CDR2 FVKESK. This CDR3 spans 12 amino acids. Full variable domain (remainder filled in from reference TRBV14 and TRBJ2-3): EAGVTQFPSHSVIEKGQTVTLRCDPISGHDNLYWYRRVMGKEIKFLLHFVKESKQDESGMPNNRFLAERTGGTYSTLKVQPAELEDSGVYFCASSPNHVTQYFGPGTRLTVL.